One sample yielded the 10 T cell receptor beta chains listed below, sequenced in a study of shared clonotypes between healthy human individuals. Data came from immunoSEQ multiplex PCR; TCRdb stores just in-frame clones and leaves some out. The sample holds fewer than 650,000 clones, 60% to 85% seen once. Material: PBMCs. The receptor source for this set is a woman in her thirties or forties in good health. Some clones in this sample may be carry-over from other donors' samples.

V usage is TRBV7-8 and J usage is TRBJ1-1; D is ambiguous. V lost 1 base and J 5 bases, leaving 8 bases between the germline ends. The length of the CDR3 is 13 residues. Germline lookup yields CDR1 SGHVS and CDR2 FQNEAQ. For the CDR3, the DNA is TGTGCCAGCAGCTTAGAACGAGGTACTGAAGCTTTCTTT. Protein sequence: CASSLERGTEAFF.

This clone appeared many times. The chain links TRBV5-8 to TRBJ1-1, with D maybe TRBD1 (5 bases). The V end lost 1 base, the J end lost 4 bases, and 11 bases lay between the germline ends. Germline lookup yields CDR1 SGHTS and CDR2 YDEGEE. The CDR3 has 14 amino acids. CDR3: CASSLRGSGTEAFF. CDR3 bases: TGTGCCAGCAGCTTGAGGGGCTCCGGCACTGAAGCTTTCTTT.

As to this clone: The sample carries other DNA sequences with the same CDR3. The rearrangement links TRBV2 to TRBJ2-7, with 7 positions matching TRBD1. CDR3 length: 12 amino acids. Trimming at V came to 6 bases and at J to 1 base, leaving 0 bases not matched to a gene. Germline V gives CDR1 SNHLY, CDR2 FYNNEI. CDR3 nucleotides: TGTGCCAGCAGGGACAGGTCCTACGAGCAGTACTTC. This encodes CASRDRSYEQYF.

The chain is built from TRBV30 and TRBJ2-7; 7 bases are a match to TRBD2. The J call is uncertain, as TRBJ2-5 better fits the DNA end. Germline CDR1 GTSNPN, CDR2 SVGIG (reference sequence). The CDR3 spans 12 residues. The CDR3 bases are TGTGCCTGGAGCCCCGGGGGGGAGACCCAGTACTTC. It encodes CAWSPGGETQYF.

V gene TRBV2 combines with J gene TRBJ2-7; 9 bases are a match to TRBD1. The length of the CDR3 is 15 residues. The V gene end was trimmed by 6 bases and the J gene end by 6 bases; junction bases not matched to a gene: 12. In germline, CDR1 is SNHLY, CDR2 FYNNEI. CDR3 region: CASRGPGQGFSEQYF. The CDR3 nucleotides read TGTGCCAGCAGGGGGCCGGGACAGGGTTTTTCCGAGCAGTACTTC.

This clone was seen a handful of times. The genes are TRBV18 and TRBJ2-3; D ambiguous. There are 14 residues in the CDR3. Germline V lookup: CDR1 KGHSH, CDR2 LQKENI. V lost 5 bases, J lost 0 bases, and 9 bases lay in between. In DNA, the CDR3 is TGTGCCAGCTCATCGTTCACTAGCACAGATACGCAGTATTTT. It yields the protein CASSSFTSTDTQYF. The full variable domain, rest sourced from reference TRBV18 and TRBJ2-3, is NAGVMQNPRHLVRRRGQEARLRCSPMKGHSHVYWYRQLPEEGLKFMVYLQKENIIDESGMPKERFSAEFPKEGPSILRIQQVVRGDSAAYFCASSSFTSTDTQYFGPGTRLTVL.

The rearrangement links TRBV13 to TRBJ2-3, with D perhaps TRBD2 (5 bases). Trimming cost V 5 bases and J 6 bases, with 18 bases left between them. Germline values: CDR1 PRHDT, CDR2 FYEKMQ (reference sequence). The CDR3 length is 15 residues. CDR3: CASSVDSRGSDTQYF. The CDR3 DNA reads TGTGCCAGCAGCGTGGACTCCCGAGGTTCGGATACGCAGTATTTT.

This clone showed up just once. The CDR3 here is CASSPLNGALNTEAFF. The CDR3 DNA sequence: TGTGCCAGCAGTCCTCTAAACGGGGCCCTGAACACTGAAGCTTTCTTT. The chain couples TRBV28 to TRBJ1-1, with D possibly TRBD1 on 5 matching bases. With 5 bases removed from V and 0 bases from J, the gap between germline ends came to 16 bases. The CDR3 covers 16 residues. Germline loops: CDR1 MDHEN, CDR2 SYDVKM.

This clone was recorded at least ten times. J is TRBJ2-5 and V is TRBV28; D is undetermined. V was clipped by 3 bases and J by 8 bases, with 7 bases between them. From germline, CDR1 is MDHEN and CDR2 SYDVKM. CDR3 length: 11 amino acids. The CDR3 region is CASSFSLTQYF. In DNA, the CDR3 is TGTGCCAGCAGTTTTTCCCTTACCCAGTACTTC.

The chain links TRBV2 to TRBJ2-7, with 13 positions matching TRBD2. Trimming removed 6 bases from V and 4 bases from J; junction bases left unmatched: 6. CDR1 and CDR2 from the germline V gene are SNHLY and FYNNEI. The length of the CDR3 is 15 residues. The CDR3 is CASRSRGLAGYEQYF. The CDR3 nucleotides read TGTGCCAGCAGAAGTAGGGGACTAGCGGGGTACGAGCAGTACTTC.